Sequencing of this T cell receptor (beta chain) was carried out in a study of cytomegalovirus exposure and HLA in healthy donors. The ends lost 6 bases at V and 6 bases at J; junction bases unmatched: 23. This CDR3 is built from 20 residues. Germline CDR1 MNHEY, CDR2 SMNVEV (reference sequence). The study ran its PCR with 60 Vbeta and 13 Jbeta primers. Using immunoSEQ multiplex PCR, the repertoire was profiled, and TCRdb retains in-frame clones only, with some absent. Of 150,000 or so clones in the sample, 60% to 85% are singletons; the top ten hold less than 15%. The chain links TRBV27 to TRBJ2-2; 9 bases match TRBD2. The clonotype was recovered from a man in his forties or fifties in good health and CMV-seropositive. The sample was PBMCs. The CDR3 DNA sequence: TGTGCCAGCAGCAGTTTACGGGGCCCATCCATGACTAGCGGCCCCGGGGAGCTGTTTTTT. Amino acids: CASSSLRGPSMTSGPGELFF.